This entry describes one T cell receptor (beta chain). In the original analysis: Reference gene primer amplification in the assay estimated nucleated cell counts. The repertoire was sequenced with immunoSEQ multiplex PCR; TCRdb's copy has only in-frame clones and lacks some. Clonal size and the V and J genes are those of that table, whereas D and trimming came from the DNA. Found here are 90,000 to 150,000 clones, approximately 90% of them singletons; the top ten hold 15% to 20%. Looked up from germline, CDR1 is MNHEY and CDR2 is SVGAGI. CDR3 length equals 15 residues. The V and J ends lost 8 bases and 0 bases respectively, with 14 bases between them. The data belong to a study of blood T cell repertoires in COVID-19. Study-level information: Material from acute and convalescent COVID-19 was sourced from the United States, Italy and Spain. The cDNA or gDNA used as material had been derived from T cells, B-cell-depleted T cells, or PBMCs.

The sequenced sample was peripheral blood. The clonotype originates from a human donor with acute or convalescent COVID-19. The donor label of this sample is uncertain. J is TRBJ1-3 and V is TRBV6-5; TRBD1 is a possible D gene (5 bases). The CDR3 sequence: CASSRASLSGNTIYF. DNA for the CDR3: TGTGCCAGCTCCAGGGCGTCTCTCTCTGGAAACACCATATATTTT.